A single sample gave rise to the 14 T cell receptor beta chains below, sequenced in a study of blood T cell repertoires in COVID-19. The table came from immunoSEQ multiplex PCR; TCRdb's copy has only in-frame clones and leaves some out. The sample carries over 250,000 clones, roughly 86% recorded once. Sequencing was carried out using PBMCs or T cells enriched from blood (not recorded which). The receptors stem from a woman aged 18 to 35 who had recovered from COVID-19.

V is TRBV7-8 and J is TRBJ1-1, with D possibly TRBD1 on 6 matching bases. The germline gives CDR1 SGHVS, CDR2 FQNEAQ. This CDR3 is built from 14 residues. V lost 5 bases and J lost 4, with 14 bases in between. The CDR3 is CASSGNRVGTEAFF. Here the CDR3 DNA reads TGTGCCAGCAGCGGCAACAGGGTCGGCACTGAAGCTTTCTTT.

The rearrangement links TRBV7-9 to TRBJ1-1; possibly TRBD1 for D (6 bases). Trimming took 2 bases from V and 10 from J, leaving 17 bases between them. CDR1 is SEHNR, CDR2 FQNEAQ, per germline (reference sequence). The CDR3 totals 14 residues. Here the CDR3 reads CASSLKNRVVGAFF. CDR3 DNA sequence: TGTGCCAGCAGCTTAAAGAACAGGGTAGTGGGAGCTTTCTTT.

This chain uses TRBV15 with TRBJ1-6, with D uncertain. Germline loops: CDR1 LNHNV, CDR2 YYDKDF (reference sequence). The CDR3 is made up of 16 amino acids. The V end lost 0 bases, the J end lost 5 bases, and 11 bases lay between the germline ends. As DNA, the CDR3 is TGTGCCACCAGCAGAGATCCGGGATCCGATAATTCACCCCTCCACTTT. Translated, it gives CATSRDPGSDNSPLHF.

The J gene is TRBJ2-7, the V gene TRBV5-4, with TRBD1 matching 7 bases. V gave up 4 bases and J gave up 6 bases; unmatched junction bases: 10. The length of the CDR3 is 14 residues. Germline CDR1 reads SGHNT; CDR2 reads YYREEE (reference sequence). As DNA, the CDR3 is TGTGCCAGCAGCCCTACAGGGGTATTAGGCGAGCAGTACTTC. This sequence encodes CASSPTGVLGEQYF.

The chain joins TRBV6-1 to TRBJ2-7; 8 bases agree with TRBD1. CDR3 length: 12 residues. CDR1 is MNHNS and CDR2 is SASEGT in the germline V gene. Trimming removed 7 bases from V and 3 bases from J; junction bases left unmatched: 2. CDR3 nucleotide sequence: TGTGCCAGCACCGACAGGGGCTACGAGCAGTACTTC. It translates to CASTDRGYEQYF.

The chain employs TRBV5-1 and TRBJ2-7; D ambiguous. The CDR3 is 13 residues long. Trimming shortened V by 7 bases and J by 0 bases, and 11 bases separated the two germline ends. Germline-derived CDR1 and CDR2 are SGHRS and YFSETQ. CDR3 sequence reads: CASGPLSSYEQYF. The CDR3 DNA is TGCGCCAGCGGGCCGTTAAGCTCCTACGAGCAGTACTTC.

V is TRBV27 and J is TRBJ2-5; maybe TRBD2 (6 bases). The germline V gene encodes CDR1 MNHEY and CDR2 SMNVEV (reference sequence). Trimming took off 3 bases at V and 8 bases at J, with 22 bases between the two ends. This CDR3 comprises 16 residues. The chain's CDR3 is CASSFKARETFGTQYF. The CDR3 DNA sequence: TGTGCCAGCAGTTTTAAGGCCCGGGAGACATTTGGTACCCAGTACTTC.

The chain has TRBV5-5 and TRBJ2-7; 7 bases match TRBD1. The germline gives CDR1 SGHKS, CDR2 YYEKEE (reference sequence). The CDR3 consists of 16 residues. V gave up 2 bases and J gave up 2 bases; unmatched junction bases: 10. The CDR3 DNA sequence: TGTGCCAGCAGCTTTTCGACAGGGCGCCAAACCTACGAGCAGTACTTC. Protein product: CASSFSTGRQTYEQYF.

The J gene is TRBJ1-1, the V gene TRBV5-1; TRBD1 aligns across 8 bases. J lost 4 bases, V lost 0 bases, and 5 bases had no gene match. Germline V gene sequence: CDR1 SGHRS, CDR2 YFSETQ. This CDR3 has 15 residues. The CDR3 spells CASSLVRGRGTEAFF. CDR3 DNA: TGCGCCAGCAGCTTGGTCAGGGGGCGAGGCACTGAAGCTTTCTTT.

This clone showed up just a few times. The chain joins TRBV5-6 to TRBJ1-5; no definite D call. This CDR3 has 12 residues. CDR1 and CDR2 (germline): SGHDT, YYEEEE. V lost 3 bases, J lost 6 bases, and 7 bases lay in between. The CDR3 loop is CASSSSFQPQHF. The CDR3 region has the DNA TGTGCCAGCAGCTCGAGTTTTCAGCCCCAGCATTTT.

The chain recombines TRBV27 with TRBJ2-1; D unresolved. Germline-derived CDR1 and CDR2 are MNHEY and SMNVEV (reference sequence). The V and J ends lost 5 bases and 9 bases respectively, with 17 bases between them. There are 14 residues in the CDR3. Here the CDR3 reads CASSLPDSTGEQFF. The CDR3 DNA reads TGTGCCAGCAGTCTGCCCGACTCCACCGGTGAGCAGTTCTTC.

The gene calls are TRBV2 and TRBJ1-2; TRBD1 aligns across 10 bases. Trimming removed 6 bases from V and 6 bases from J; junction bases left unmatched: 4. The CDR3 runs to 13 residues. Per germline, CDR1 SNHLY and CDR2 FYNNEI. The CDR3 reads CASSRDRGDGYTF. The DNA for the CDR3 is TGTGCCAGCAGCCGGGACAGGGGCGATGGCTACACCTTC. The variable domain in full, completed from reference TRBV2 and TRBJ1-2, reads EPEVTQTPSHQVTQMGQEVILRCVPISNHLYFYWYRQILGQKVEFLVSFYNNEISEKSEIFDDQFSVERPDGSNFTLKIRSTKLEDSAMYFCASSRDRGDGYTFGSGTRLTVV.

The gene calls are TRBV7-3 and TRBJ2-5; 11 nucleotides align to TRBD1. The junction had 6 bases not matched to a gene; V was cut back by 5 bases and J by 4 bases. The length of the CDR3 is 15 residues. Germline V gene sequence: CDR1 SGHTA, CDR2 FQGTGA. The CDR3 bases are TGTGCCAGCAGCCTAGGACAGGGGGCTAGAGAGACCCAGTACTTC. Translating it yields CASSLGQGARETQYF. The entire variable domain, with the rest obtained from reference TRBV7-3 and TRBJ2-5, is as follows: GAGVSQTPSNKVTEKGKYVELRCDPISGHTALYWYRQSLGQGPEFLIYFQGTGAADDSGLPNDRFFAVRPEGSVSTLKIQRTERGDSAVYLCASSLGQGARETQYFGPGTRLLVL.

The chain links TRBV21-1 to TRBJ1-1. TRBV21-1 is a listed pseudogene. The CDR3 runs to 8 residues. This CDR3 is CVPTEAFF. CDR3 nucleotide sequence: TGTGTCCCGACTGAAGCTTTCTTT.